This record concerns one TCR beta chain sequence. Its antigen is still unknown. Base qualities are not recorded, but no much larger clone differs from it by a single base. Clipping removes 4 bases from V and 5 bases from J, with 5 as the unmatched junction base count. CDR1 and CDR2 were assigned from the germline V gene (reference sequence) as DFQATT and SNEGSKA. Including the terminal cysteine and phenylalanine, the CDR3 comprises 13 residues. CDR3 DNA only is kept here, 39 bases in frame from base 1. The data derive from a study of vaccination and CD4 T cells after COVID-19 (dated by TCRdb to between 2020 and 2023). Turning to the overall study: SARS-CoV-2 positivity had been established in the convalescent patients by nasal swab PCR, and mild disease was recorded in about 9 of these patients and severe disease in one. Post-vaccine blood samples were collected a median of around 70 days after the second vaccine dose, ranging from about 13 to 241 days. Each participant got two doses of either the Pfizer-BioNTech BNT162b2 vaccine (n=8) or the Moderna mRNA-1273 vaccine (n=2). The convalescent cohort included six males and four females, with two Hispanic individuals, seven Caucasians, two Asians and one multiracial person. Post-COVID blood samples were collected from convalescent patients a median of approximately 100 days after diagnosis, with a range of roughly 35 to 180 days. For stimulating the cultures, overlapping spike peptide pools were used, derived from SARS-CoV-2 as well as from the common cold coronaviruses HCoV-NL63, HCoV-OC43 and HCoV-229E. The spike-specific CD4+ TCR repertoire was compared before and after mRNA vaccination in 10 COVID-19 convalescent patients and a handful of infection-naive healthy vaccine recipients. As controls, cultures received a CEFX viral epitope pool (the positive control), an HIV-1 Nef peptide pool (the negative control), or no peptide at all.

Summary of the overall study and its limitations: Among the post-vaccine SARS-CoV-2-reactive clones in convalescent patients, a median roughly 85% showed up only after vaccination, which suggests vaccine-specific priming. Only a relatively small number of convalescent patients were included in the study, and early timepoints following natural infection were not analyzed. Although the median number of SARS-CoV-2-reactive clonotypes went up from some 23 after infection to about 38 after vaccination, the increase was not significant. Of the vaccine-specific clones in convalescent patients, 304 of 307, or nearly all, reacted only to SARS-CoV-2 spike and did not cross-react with common cold coronaviruses.

Libraries were built with PCR. TCR sequencing of DNA from cultured CD4+ T cells used the Oncomine TCR Beta short-read assay at the Johns Hopkins FTIC core. Genomic DNA was extracted from the cultured CD4+ T cells with the QIAamp micro DNA kit. Oncomine TCR Beta libraries from cultured CD4+ T cells were pooled with unique dual indexes and sequenced on an Illumina iSeq 100. The study's processing was this. Non-productive sequences were removed, and CDR3s that did not start with C, did not end with F or W, or were shorter than 7 amino acids were discarded. Antigen-specific clonotypes were identified using the MANAFEST web application through comparison of peptide-stimulated wells with reference and other culture wells. Positive clones required FDR below 0.05, an odds ratio above 5, and productive frequency above 0.1% in at least two of three replicate wells. A clonotype was classed as cross-reactive if the clonotype showed significant expansion both in SARS-CoV-2 spike wells and in at least one common cold coronavirus spike condition. Similarity between CDR3 sequences was evaluated in R version 3.6.1 using Levenshtein distances (stringdist) and unrooted phylogenetic trees (ape). TCRdb cleaned the public reads at Q25 with fastp, built clones with MiXCR and kept in-frame beta chains. For every CDR3 protein sequence, its rows merge into one entry that carries the most common genes and DNA. TCRdb assigned the V and J calls; the authors' analysis was not used. The sample includes around 2,100 distinct CDR3 sequences, with about half observed a single time. Approximately 85% of the sample is held by the ten biggest clonotypes.

Reading the label with the study, this specimen's treatment or condition is: approximately nine-day PBMC culture with coronavirus spike peptide pools or control peptides (ViraFEST assay). To expand antigen-specific T cells with peptide pools and then pick out the expanded clonotypes through TCR sequencing, the study relied on the ViraFEST assay. The positive SARS-CoV-2 PCR tests of the convalescent patients were dated from March to December 2020, before the Alpha, Beta and Delta variants emerged in the United States. Each well held millions of PBMCs cultured in IMDM containing roughly 5% human AB serum and 9 to 10 IU/ml IL-2, with approximately 9.2 ug/ml peptide pools added. Half of the culture medium was replaced with fresh IL-2-containing medium on days 3 and 7. Once the cells had been in culture for 10 days, the EasySep CD4+ T cell isolation kit was used to isolate CD4+ T cells by negative selection. PBMCs were separated from whole blood using Ficoll-Paque Plus gradient centrifugation and then either used fresh or cryopreserved at -140C. Each culture condition was generally run in triplicate wells.

The receptor comes from a human donor who had recovered from COVID-19. Recombination joined TRBV20-1 with TRBJ2-7; TRBD2 agrees with 10 junctional bases. Material: CD4+ T cells from blood, cultured in vitro, obtained after SARS-CoV-2 vaccination. Read as DNA, the sequence is TGCAGTGCTACTAGCGGGAGAGGTCACGAGCAGTACTTC. This sequence encodes CSATSGRGHEQYF.